Listed below are T cell receptor beta chains from one sample, sequenced in a study of identical twins. Each CDR3 protein gets one entry after TCRdb re-called the 5' RACE reads with MiXCR. The sample holds some 630,000 distinct CDR3 sequences, just over 7% seen once. These same records also appear under a second study, on yellow fever vaccine responses in identical twins.

Sequencing was performed on PBMCs. The receptors stem from a woman in her late teens or twenties in good health. Each CDR3 is given with its conserved first and last residue. The order of the fields is V gene, J gene, D gene, clone size, CDR3 protein, CDR3 DNA. D genes are given only for firm matches. Clone size is given for some rows only: seen once, a few or many times, or a class if the clone is expanded.

v_gene: TRBV3-1; j_gene: TRBJ1-2; d_gene: .; abundance: many; CDR3aa: CASSQYRAYGYTF; CDR3nt: TGTGCCAGCAGCCAATACAGGGCGTATGGCTACACCTTC
v_gene: TRBV29-1; j_gene: TRBJ1-2; d_gene: .; abundance: .; CDR3aa: CSVEGTGLGYGYTF; CDR3nt: TGCAGCGTTGAAGGAACAGGCCTGGGCTATGGCTACACCTTC
v_gene: TRBV29-1; j_gene: TRBJ1-1; d_gene: TRBD1; abundance: few; CDR3aa: CSLYRGERVTEAFF; CDR3nt: TGCAGCTTATACAGGGGGGAACGTGTCACTGAAGCTTTCTTT
v_gene: TRBV24-1; j_gene: TRBJ2-5; d_gene: TRBD1; abundance: few; CDR3aa: CATSDTGAKETQYF; CDR3nt: TGTGCCACCAGTGACACAGGGGCTAAAGAGACCCAGTACTTC
v_gene: TRBV7-9; j_gene: TRBJ1-2; d_gene: .; abundance: .; CDR3aa: CASSSWDAAYGYTF; CDR3nt: TGTGCCAGCAGCTCCTGGGACGCGGCCTATGGCTACACCTTC
v_gene: TRBV5-4; j_gene: TRBJ2-5; d_gene: .; abundance: few; CDR3aa: CASSPPGTEAKETQYF; CDR3nt: TGTGCCAGCAGCCCCCCGGGAACTGAGGCGAAGGAGACCCAGTACTTC
v_gene: TRBV5-1; j_gene: TRBJ1-2; d_gene: .; abundance: .; CDR3aa: CASSLHGPQEGYTF; CDR3nt: TGCGCCAGCAGCCTACACGGGCCCCAAGAGGGCTACACCTTC
v_gene: TRBV5-6; j_gene: TRBJ2-4; d_gene: .; abundance: many; CDR3aa: CASSLAGALAKNIQYF; CDR3nt: TGTGCCAGCAGCCTGGCGGGGGCGTTAGCCAAAAACATTCAGTACTTC
v_gene: TRBV29-1; j_gene: TRBJ1-2; d_gene: .; abundance: .; CDR3aa: CSVVGGRSDGYTF; CDR3nt: TGCAGCGTTGTTGGCGGAAGGTCGGATGGCTACACCTTC
v_gene: TRBV28; j_gene: TRBJ2-3; d_gene: .; abundance: few; CDR3aa: CASSGLRADTQYF; CDR3nt: TGTGCCAGCAGCGGGCTTCGGGCAGATACGCAGTATTTT
v_gene: TRBV29-1; j_gene: TRBJ2-2; d_gene: .; abundance: many; CDR3aa: CSVTSVTNTGELFF; CDR3nt: TGCAGCGTTACCTCTGTGACGAACACCGGGGAGCTGTTTTTT
v_gene: TRBV2; j_gene: TRBJ1-1; d_gene: .; abundance: few; CDR3aa: CASSEMNTEAFF; CDR3nt: TGTGCCAGCAGTGAGATGAACACTGAAGCTTTCTTT
v_gene: TRBV24-1; j_gene: TRBJ1-5; d_gene: .; abundance: .; CDR3aa: CATSDGQNNQPQHF; CDR3nt: TGTGCCACCAGTGATGGACAGAACAATCAGCCCCAGCATTTT
v_gene: TRBV28; j_gene: TRBJ2-2; d_gene: .; abundance: .; CDR3aa: CASSFSDRRSGELFF; CDR3nt: TGTGCCAGCAGTTTCTCAGACAGGCGTTCCGGGGAGCTGTTTTTT
v_gene: TRBV5-6; j_gene: TRBJ2-1; d_gene: .; abundance: few; CDR3aa: CASSLGSWGLGSSYNEQFF; CDR3nt: TGTGCCAGCAGCTTGGGGTCCTGGGGGTTGGGGAGCTCCTACAATGAGCAGTTCTTC
v_gene: TRBV20-1; j_gene: TRBJ2-5; d_gene: TRBD1; abundance: .; CDR3aa: CSAPQTGGVTQYF; CDR3nt: TGCAGTGCTCCACAGACAGGGGGAGTGACCCAGTACTTC
v_gene: TRBV10-3; j_gene: TRBJ2-1; d_gene: TRBD1; abundance: many; CDR3aa: CAISAGGVEQFF; CDR3nt: TGTGCCATCAGCGCAGGGGGAGTTGAGCAGTTCTTC
v_gene: TRBV20-1; j_gene: TRBJ2-1; d_gene: .; abundance: many; CDR3aa: CSARDLASSYNEQFF; CDR3nt: TGCAGTGCTAGAGATCTAGCGAGCTCCTACAATGAGCAGTTCTTC
v_gene: TRBV12-3/TRBV12-4; j_gene: TRBJ1-4; d_gene: TRBD1; abundance: .; CDR3aa: CASTPTGANEKLFF; CDR3nt: TGTGCCAGCACACCCACAGGGGCTAATGAAAAACTGTTTTTT
v_gene: TRBV28; j_gene: TRBJ2-1; d_gene: TRBD1; abundance: many; CDR3aa: CASNVPGQGPKNEQFF; CDR3nt: TGTGCCAGCAATGTACCGGGACAGGGGCCTAAGAATGAGCAGTTCTTC
v_gene: TRBV20-1; j_gene: TRBJ2-1; d_gene: TRBD2; abundance: .; CDR3aa: CSARALGRTSGSNEQFF; CDR3nt: TGCAGTGCTAGAGCCCTTGGGCGGACTAGCGGGAGCAATGAGCAGTTCTTC
v_gene: TRBV10-3; j_gene: TRBJ1-3; d_gene: .; abundance: many; CDR3aa: CATREVRAGGNTIYF; CDR3nt: TGTGCCACCAGGGAAGTGAGGGCTGGAGGAAACACCATATATTTT
v_gene: TRBV2; j_gene: TRBJ2-2; d_gene: TRBD2; abundance: many; CDR3aa: CASTPGLAGLYTGELFF; CDR3nt: TGTGCCAGCACCCCCGGACTAGCGGGATTGTACACCGGGGAGCTGTTTTTT
v_gene: TRBV2; j_gene: TRBJ1-2; d_gene: TRBD1; abundance: .; CDR3aa: CATGQDDRYGYTF; CDR3nt: TGTGCCACGGGACAGGATGACAGATATGGCTACACCTTC
v_gene: TRBV6-1; j_gene: TRBJ1-5; d_gene: .; abundance: many; CDR3aa: CASTPTGFSNQPQHF; CDR3nt: TGTGCCAGCACCCCAACAGGGTTCAGCAATCAGCCCCAGCATTTT
v_gene: TRBV7-6; j_gene: TRBJ2-7; d_gene: .; abundance: few; CDR3aa: CASSFMDEQYF; CDR3nt: TGTGCCAGCAGTTTTATGGACGAGCAGTACTTC
v_gene: TRBV12-3/TRBV12-4; j_gene: TRBJ1-1; d_gene: .; abundance: .; CDR3aa: CASSLRARGGTEAFF; CDR3nt: TGTGCCAGCAGTTTGAGGGCCAGGGGAGGCACTGAAGCTTTCTTT
v_gene: TRBV20-1; j_gene: TRBJ2-4; d_gene: .; abundance: many; CDR3aa: CSASRPGWGIQYF; CDR3nt: TGCAGTGCTAGCCGACCGGGATGGGGCATTCAGTACTTC
v_gene: TRBV27; j_gene: TRBJ1-1; d_gene: .; abundance: few; CDR3aa: CASGLTVRTEAFF; CDR3nt: TGTGCCAGCGGCCTTACAGTCCGCACTGAAGCTTTCTTT
v_gene: TRBV4-1; j_gene: TRBJ2-2; d_gene: .; abundance: many; CDR3aa: CASSPLRPGELFF; CDR3nt: TGCGCCAGCAGCCCCCTTCGTCCCGGGGAGCTGTTTTTT
v_gene: TRBV29-1; j_gene: TRBJ1-1; d_gene: .; abundance: .; CDR3aa: CSGRVLNTEAFF; CDR3nt: TGCAGCGGCAGGGTGTTGAACACTGAAGCTTTCTTT
v_gene: TRBV29-1; j_gene: TRBJ2-2; d_gene: .; abundance: few; CDR3aa: CSVAPDIPTGELFF; CDR3nt: TGCAGCGTTGCCCCGGACATACCCACCGGGGAGCTGTTTTTT